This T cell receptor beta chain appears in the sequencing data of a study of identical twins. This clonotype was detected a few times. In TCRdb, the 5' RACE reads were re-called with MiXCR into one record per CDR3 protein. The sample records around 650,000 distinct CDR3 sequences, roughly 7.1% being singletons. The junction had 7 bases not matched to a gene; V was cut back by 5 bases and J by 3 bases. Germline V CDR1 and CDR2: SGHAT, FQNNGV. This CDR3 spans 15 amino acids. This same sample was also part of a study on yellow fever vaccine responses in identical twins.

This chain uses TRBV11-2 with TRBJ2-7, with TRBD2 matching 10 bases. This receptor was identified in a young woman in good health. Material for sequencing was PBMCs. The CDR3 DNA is TGTGCCAGCAGCACCCGGACTAGCGGAGTCTACGAGCAGTACTTC. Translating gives CASSTRTSGVYEQYF.